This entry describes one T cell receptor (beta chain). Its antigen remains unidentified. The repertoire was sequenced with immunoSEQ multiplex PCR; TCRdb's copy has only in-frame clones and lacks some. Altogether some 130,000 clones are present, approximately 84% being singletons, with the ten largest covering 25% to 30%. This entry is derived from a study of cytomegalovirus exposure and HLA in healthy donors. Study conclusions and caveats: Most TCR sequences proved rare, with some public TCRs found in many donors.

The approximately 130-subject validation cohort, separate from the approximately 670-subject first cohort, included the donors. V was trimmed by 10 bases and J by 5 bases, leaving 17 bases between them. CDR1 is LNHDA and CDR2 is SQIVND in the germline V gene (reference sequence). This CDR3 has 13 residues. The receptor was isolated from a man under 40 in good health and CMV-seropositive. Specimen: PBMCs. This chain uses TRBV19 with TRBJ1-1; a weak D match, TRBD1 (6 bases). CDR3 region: CAIQEGGRTEAFF. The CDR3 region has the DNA TGTGCCATCCAAGAAGGGGGTCGGACTGAAGCTTTCTTT.